This T cell receptor beta chain is drawn from a study of blood T cell repertoires in COVID-19. This clone was observed once. Germline CDR1 SGHRS, CDR2 YFSETQ. CDR3 length: 15 residues. With 3 bases clipped from V and 6 bases from J, the junction kept 5 bases outside the gene matches. Generated by immunoSEQ multiplex PCR, the TCRdb table keeps only in-frame clones and is missing some. The sample includes some 74,000 clones, 70% to 90% of them seen just once. The sequence was collected from a woman older than 75 with active or convalescent COVID-19. Sequences were obtained from peripheral blood. This chain connects TRBV5-1 to TRBJ1-4; 10 nucleotides align to TRBD1. The CDR3 DNA is TGCGCCAGCAGCTCGACAGGGGGCGCGGATGAAAAACTGTTTTTT. Protein: CASSSTGGADEKLFF.